This passage covers 7 T cell receptor beta chains from one sample sequenced in a study of T cells after yellow fever vaccination. Each CDR3 protein is one row after TCRdb ran MiXCR on the 5' RACE reads. The sample lists 340,000 or so distinct CDR3 sequences, under 15% occurring once. The sequencing used CD4+ T cells sorted from PBMCs, collected 15 days after the yellow fever booster vaccination. The source of these receptors is a man aged 18 to 30 who received the YFV17D yellow fever vaccine.

The rearrangement joins TRBV10-3 to TRBJ2-2; TRBD1 aligns across 7 bases. Germline V gene data show CDR1 as ENHRY and CDR2 as SYGVKD. The CDR3 is made up of 13 amino acids. V gave up 9 bases and J gave up 5 bases; unmatched junction bases: 6. The CDR3 is CAIRTGRTGELFF. The CDR3 DNA reads as TGTGCCATACGGACAGGTCGGACCGGGGAGCTGTTTTTT.

This clonotype was counted only a few times. The chain links TRBV18 to TRBJ1-4, with TRBD1 as a possible D gene (5 bases). Trimming cost V 5 bases and J 2 bases, with 12 bases left between them. Looked up from germline, CDR1 is KGHSH and CDR2 is LQKENI. The CDR3 runs to 15 residues. CDR3 coding DNA: TGTGCCAGCTCAGAAGTTTGGGGGACTAATGAAAAACTGTTTTTT. Translated, it gives CASSEVWGTNEKLFF.

This chain connects TRBV6-5 to TRBJ1-1; D is uncertain. V gave up 2 bases and J gave up 1 base, with 5 bases separating them. Germline CDR1 is MNHEY and CDR2 is SVGAGI. This CDR3 contains 13 residues. The CDR3 nucleotides are TGTGCCAGCAGTTACACACGGAACACTGAAGCTTTCTTT. Amino acids: CASSYTRNTEAFF.

This clonotype was counted many times. The rearrangement links TRBV27 to TRBJ2-2; 10 nucleotides agree with TRBD2. The CDR3 loop spans 18 amino acids. The V segment lost 1 base and the J segment 1 base; nucleotides outside the gene matches: 6. Germline V gives CDR1 MNHEY, CDR2 SMNVEV (reference sequence). CDR3 protein: CASSLYPSGGRNTGELFF. For the CDR3, the DNA is TGTGCCAGCAGTTTATATCCTAGCGGGGGAAGGAACACCGGGGAGCTGTTTTTT.

The rearrangement joins TRBV30 to TRBJ2-6, with D uncertain. The V end lost 2 bases, the J end lost 1 base, and 9 bases lay between the germline ends. This CDR3 region has 15 residues. Germline CDR1 is GTSNPN and CDR2 is SVGIG (reference sequence). The CDR3: CAWSYLGSGANVLTF. The CDR3 region has the DNA TGTGCCTGGAGTTATCTGGGTTCTGGGGCCAACGTCCTGACTTTC. The whole variable domain, filled in from reference TRBV30 and TRBJ2-6, reads SQTIHQWPATLVQPVGSPLSLECTVEGTSNPNLYWYRQAAGRGLQLLFYSVGIGQISSEVPQNLSASRPQDRQFILSSKKLLLSDSGFYLCAWSYLGSGANVLTFGAGSRLTVL.

This clonotype came up a few times. The chain recombines TRBV7-9 with TRBJ1-2, with TRBD1 identical over 7 bases. This CDR3 is built from 13 residues. The germline gives CDR1 SEHNR, CDR2 FQNEAQ (reference sequence). With 7 bases clipped from V and 2 bases from J, the junction kept 4 bases outside the gene matches. In DNA form, the CDR3 reads TGTGCCAGCAACCGGGACAGCAACTATGGCTACACCTTC. It yields the protein CASNRDSNYGYTF.

This sequence joins TRBV25-1 and TRBJ2-3; D unclear. This CDR3 spans 16 amino acids. Trimming shortened V by 3 bases and J by 1 base, and 14 bases separated the two germline ends. Germline loops: CDR1 MGHDK, CDR2 SYGVNS. CDR3: CASSDVSREGTDTQYF. The CDR3 DNA reads TGTGCCAGCAGTGATGTTTCACGTGAGGGCACAGATACGCAGTATTTT. Using reference TRBV25-1 and TRBJ2-3 for the parts outside the CDR3, the full variable domain is EADIYQTPRYLVIGTGKKITLECSQTMGHDKMYWYQQDPGMELHLIHYSYGVNSTEKGDLSSESTVSRIRTEHFPLTLESARPSHTSQYLCASSDVSREGTDTQYFGPGTRLTVL.